These 21 T cell receptor beta chains were sequenced from one sample in a study of T cells in Graves' hyperthyroidism and ophthalmopathy (dated by TCRdb to about 2019). Library preparation employed multiplex PCR. TCRdb lists the instrument as Illumina HiSeq 2000. The TCR beta CDR3 regions were amplified from the RNA transcripts. For the first round of RT-PCR on the TCR CDR3, the HTBI primer set was used together with the Qiagen OneStep RT-PCR kit. TCRdb itself trimmed the public reads at Q25 with fastp, ran MiXCR and retained productive beta chains. Entries that share a CDR3 protein sequence are merged under the most common genes and DNA. For this sample there are 270,000 or so distinct CDR3 sequences; around 25% appear just once. Together, the top ten hold 20% to 30% of the sample. The sample comprised blood. These receptors were obtained from a man aged 40-49 years with Graves' hyperthyroidism that later progressed to Graves' ophthalmopathy.

This clonotype was found many times. V and J are TRBV5-1 and TRBJ1-1; possible D gene TRBD1, 6 bases. This CDR3 has 14 amino acids. Germline CDR1 is SGHRS and CDR2 is YFSETQ. V lost 3 bases, J lost 3 bases, and 12 bases lay in between. For the CDR3, the DNA is TGCGCCAGCAGCTCGGACAGAACCTACACTGAAGCTTTCTTT. It specifies CASSSDRTYTEAFF.

The table lists this clonotype with a count of one. At one end the junction does not follow the germline gene, possibly because of a read error. The chain has TRBV7-2 and TRBJ2-4, with 11 nucleotides matching TRBD2. This CDR3 region has 16 residues. Germline V gene data show CDR1 as SGHTA and CDR2 as FQGNSA. The CDR3 DNA reads as TGTGCCAGCAGCATAGCGGGAGGGCCGGCCAAAAACATTCAGTACTTC. This gives the protein CASSIAGGPAKNIQYF.

V gene TRBV28 combines with J gene TRBJ1-5, with 12 positions matching TRBD1. Trimming removed 3 bases from V and 6 bases from J; junction bases left unmatched: 12. The CDR3 runs 18 residues. CDR1 is MDHEN, CDR2 SYDVKM, per germline. The CDR3 loop reads CASSLPGQGALRGQPQHF. In nucleotides, the CDR3 is TGTGCCAGCAGTTTGCCGGGACAGGGGGCGCTTAGAGGTCAGCCCCAGCATTTT.

This clonotype was counted many times. The chain recombines TRBV24-1 with TRBJ2-5; tentative D call: TRBD1 (6 bases). The CDR3 consists of 15 residues. V was clipped by 4 bases and J by 5 bases, with 16 bases between them. Germline CDR1 KGHDR, CDR2 SFDVKD. CDR3 region: CATSDLRAQGETQYF. The DNA for the CDR3 is TGTGCCACCAGTGACCTCAGGGCCCAGGGGGAGACCCAGTACTTC.

This clonotype showed up many times. The genes are TRBV19 and TRBJ2-3; D ambiguous. Trimming removed 7 bases at V and 1 base at J, with 15 bases between. The CDR3 has 15 amino acids. CDR1 and CDR2 (germline): LNHDA, SQIVND (reference sequence). This CDR3 is CASIRDHGGTDTQYF. CDR3 DNA sequence: TGTGCCAGTATCCGAGACCATGGCGGCACAGATACGCAGTATTTT.

Ten or more counts support this clonotype. The CDR3 sequence is CASMRSPNTEAFF. In DNA form, the CDR3 reads TGTGCCAGCATGCGCAGCCCGAACACTGAAGCTTTCTTT. The chain employs TRBV6-5 and TRBJ1-1; no firm D call. CDR3 length: 13 residues. Per germline, CDR1 MNHEY and CDR2 SVGAGI. V lost 7 bases, J lost 1 base, and 10 bases lay in between.

V is TRBV12-3 or TRBV12-4 and J is TRBJ1-2; TRBD1 is a possible D gene (5 bases). The CDR3 has 15 amino acids. V shed 1 base and J shed 4 bases, with 13 bases lying between them. Here the CDR3 reads CASSLGQFHSYGYTF. The CDR3 nucleotides are TGTGCCAGCAGTTTAGGACAGTTTCATTCCTATGGCTACACCTTC.

At least ten counts were recorded for this clonotype. The chain is built from TRBV2 and TRBJ1-5; D is unclear. CDR3 length: 12 residues. CDR1 and CDR2 (germline): SNHLY, FYNNEI. V dropped 1 base and J dropped 6 bases, with 4 bases sitting between them. CDR3 sequence: CASSEDGQPQHF. The CDR3 nucleotides read TGTGCCAGCAGTGAAGACGGTCAGCCCCAGCATTTT. The full variable domain, rest sourced from reference TRBV2 and TRBJ1-5, is EPEVTQTPSHQVTQMGQEVILRCVPISNHLYFYWYRQILGQKVEFLVSFYNNEISEKSEIFDDQFSVERPDGSNFTLKIRSTKLEDSAMYFCASSEDGQPQHFGDGTRLSIL.

The gene calls are TRBV2 and TRBJ1-6, with D perhaps matching TRBD1 (6 bases). V was cut by 1 base and J by 11 bases, with 12 bases left in between. The CDR3 covers 14 residues. Per the germline V gene, CDR1 is SNHLY and CDR2 is FYNNEI. The CDR3 sequence: CASSEGGGRAPLHF. As DNA, the CDR3 is TGTGCCAGCAGTGAAGGCGGGGGCCGGGCACCCCTCCACTTT.

This clonotype was seen repeatedly, ten times or more. The chain is built from TRBV19 and TRBJ1-3, with 7 bases aligning to TRBD1. Germline CDR1 LNHDA, CDR2 SQIVND (reference sequence). The length of the CDR3 is 14 residues. Trimming at V came to 3 bases and at J to 3 bases, leaving 2 bases not matched to a gene. The CDR3 DNA reads as TGTGCCAGTAGTATTGGGACAGTTGGAAACACCATATATTTT. Protein sequence: CASSIGTVGNTIYF.

This clonotype was detected ten times or more. The chain combines TRBV2 with TRBJ2-7, with 7 nucleotides matching TRBD1. This CDR3 contains 13 residues. V shed 5 bases and J 6 bases; nucleotides not matched to a gene: 7. Germline V lookup: CDR1 SNHLY, CDR2 FYNNEI. CDR3 loop: CASSRDRVSEQYF. DNA of the CDR3: TGTGCCAGCAGTAGAGACAGGGTGAGCGAGCAGTACTTC. The full variable domain, rest sourced from reference TRBV2 and TRBJ2-7, is EPEVTQTPSHQVTQMGQEVILRCVPISNHLYFYWYRQILGQKVEFLVSFYNNEISEKSEIFDDQFSVERPDGSNFTLKIRSTKLEDSAMYFCASSRDRVSEQYFGPGTRLTVT.

This clonotype was detected many times. This chain uses TRBV6-5 with TRBJ1-1, with 11 bases fitting TRBD1. The CDR3 runs 15 residues. Germline CDR1 MNHEY, CDR2 SVGAGI. Trimming at V came to 2 bases and at J to 3 bases, leaving 2 bases not matched to a gene. DNA for the CDR3: TGTGCCAGCAGTTACCGGGGACAGGGGGACACTGAAGCTTTCTTT. Translated: CASSYRGQGDTEAFF.

The genes are TRBV6-1 and TRBJ2-7; TRBD2 matches at 8 bases. The length of the CDR3 is 16 residues. The V gene's germline CDR1 is MNHNS and CDR2 SASEGT. The V gene end was trimmed by 2 bases and the J gene end by 5 bases; junction bases not matched to a gene: 11. This chain's CDR3 is CASSEQKAGVRNEQYF. In nucleotides, the CDR3 is TGTGCCAGCAGTGAACAAAAAGCGGGAGTAAGGAACGAGCAGTACTTC.

This clonotype was seen ten or more times. The junction differs from germline at one of its ends, possibly a read error. The chain recombines TRBV27 with TRBJ2-7, with D possibly being TRBD1 (6 bases). The CDR3 has 15 amino acids. Germline assignment: CDR1 MNHEY and CDR2 SMNVEV (reference sequence). The CDR3 nucleotides read TGTGCCAGCAGTGAATCCGACAGGTTCTCCAACGAGCAGTACTTC. Its protein product is CASSESDRFSNEQYF.

This clonotype was seen only a few times. This chain uses TRBV12-3 or TRBV12-4 with TRBJ1-1; D uncertain. The V gene lost 5 bases and the J gene lost 7 bases, with 17 bases spanning the gap. The CDR3 spans 14 residues. CDR3 DNA sequence: TGTGCCAGCAGTCTAAGGCAACTAGAAGTTGAAGCTTTCTTT. Its translation: CASSLRQLEVEAFF.

The rearrangement uses TRBV6-5 and TRBJ2-7; D call uncertain. V lost 2 bases, J lost 3 bases, and 11 bases lay in between. CDR1 is MNHEY, CDR2 SVGAGI, per germline. The CDR3 consists of 14 residues. CDR3 region: CASSYLGGYYEQYF. CDR3 nucleotide sequence: TGTGCCAGCAGTTACCTGGGCGGCTACTACGAGCAGTACTTC.

This clonotype showed up many times. The chain has TRBV28 and TRBJ1-6; unclear D gene. Germline V CDR1 and CDR2: MDHEN, SYDVKM. The CDR3 runs 15 residues. V was cut by 6 bases and J by 5 bases, with 14 bases left in between. CDR3: CASSRTGSDNSPLHF. The CDR3 nucleotides read TGTGCCAGCAGCCGTACCGGGTCTGATAATTCACCCCTCCACTTT.

This clonotype came up many times. The V and J genes are TRBV6-2 or TRBV6-3 and TRBJ2-2; tentatively, D is TRBD1 or TRBD2 (5 bases each). With 7 bases removed from V and 3 bases from J, the gap between germline ends came to 18 bases. Germline-derived CDR1 and CDR2 are MNHEY and SVGEGT. The CDR3 has 16 amino acids. The CDR3 DNA reads as TGTGCCAGCACAAAAGGGACCGGGACCCACACCGGGGAGCTGTTTTTT. It codes for CASTKGTGTHTGELFF.

The chain employs TRBV6-1 and TRBJ2-5; D might be TRBD2 (6 bases). Trimming cost V 5 bases and J 4 bases, with 20 bases left between them. Germline V lookup: CDR1 MNHNS, CDR2 SASEGT. The length of the CDR3 is 16 residues. CDR3 nucleotide sequence: TGTGCCAGCAGTAGACTAGGCTTGCGGTCCGGAGAGACCCAGTACTTC. It translates to CASSRLGLRSGETQYF.

A few counts support this clonotype. The rearrangement uses TRBV4-1 and TRBJ2-5; D may be TRBD2 (5 bases). CDR1 and CDR2 from the germline V gene are MGHRA and YSYEKL. V shed 0 bases and J shed 8 bases, with 19 bases lying between them. The CDR3 has 16 amino acids. CDR3 loop: CASSQESPARSSTQYF. CDR3 sequence (DNA): TGCGCCAGCAGCCAAGAATCCCCCGCGCGCTCTAGCACCCAGTACTTC.

Many counts were recorded for this clonotype. The V gene is TRBV4-2, the J gene TRBJ2-6, with 7 bases matching TRBD2. The germline V gene encodes CDR1 LGHNA and CDR2 YNFKEQ. After removal of 0 bases from V and 2 bases from J, the junction contained 1 base not matched to a gene. This CDR3 has 16 residues. CDR3 DNA sequence: TGTGCCAGCAGCCAAGATGGGGGGGCTGGGGCCAACGTCCTGACTTTC. Translation: CASSQDGGAGANVLTF.